A selection of T cell receptor beta chains follows, all from one sample in a study of shared clonotypes between healthy human individuals. The method was immunoSEQ multiplex PCR; TCRdb's version includes in-frame clones alone and lacks a portion of them. The sample lists about 2.4 million clones; more than 80% were seen once. Input material: naive CD4+ T cells sorted from blood. The receptors derive from a man in his late teens or twenties in good health. CDR3s include the opening cysteine and the closing phenylalanine or tryptophan. The D gene is left open where the match is weak. Size values are once, few and many counts, or a class for expanded clones, and some rows have none.

>NA|TRBV11-2|TRBJ2-1|NA
CASSPVSGGGSYNEQFF
TGTGCCAGCAGCCCCGTCTCCGGAGGGGGCTCCTACAATGAGCAGTTCTTC
>NA|TRBV7-6|TRBJ2-7|NA
CASSQPGGIYEQYF
TGTGCCAGCAGCCAACCGGGCGGGATTTACGAGCAGTACTTC
>NA|TRBV18|TRBJ2-7|TRBD2
CASSPGSTSEYEQYF
TGTGCCAGCTCACCGGGATCGACTAGCGAATACGAGCAGTACTTC
>NA|TRBV18|TRBJ2-7|NA
CASSPTEGSYEQYF
TGTGCCAGCTCACCAACGGAGGGCTCCTACGAGCAGTACTTC
>NA|TRBV2|TRBJ2-7|TRBD2
CAFGTSGQTVTYEQYF
TGTGCCTTCGGGACTAGCGGGCAAACTGTTACCTACGAGCAGTACTTC
>NA|TRBV6-1|TRBJ2-5|NA
CASSELGRETQYF
TGTGCCAGCAGTGAATTAGGGCGGGAGACCCAGTACTTC
>NA|TRBV6-5|TRBJ2-1|TRBD1
CASTQGQGKYNEQFF
TGTGCCAGCACCCAGGGACAGGGGAAATACAATGAGCAGTTCTTC
>NA|TRBV6-1|TRBJ1-2|NA
CARMDSNYGYTF
TGTGCCAGAATGGACAGTAACTATGGCTACACCTTC
>NA|TRBV19|TRBJ1-5|NA
CASSKDSSNQPQHF
TGTGCCAGTAGCAAAGACAGCAGTAATCAGCCCCAGCATTTT
>NA|TRBV25-1|TRBJ1-3|NA
CASTPGARNTIYF
TGTGCCAGCACCCCGGGAGCACGAAACACCATATATTTT
>once|TRBV6-6|TRBJ2-5|NA
CASKDSGIIIETQYF
TGTGCCAGCAAGGATAGCGGAATAATCATCGAGACCCAGTACTTC
>NA|TRBV18|TRBJ1-5|NA
CASSPSPSQPQHF
TGTGCCAGCTCACCAAGCCCGTCGCAGCCCCAGCATTTT
>NA|TRBV2|TRBJ2-5|TRBD2
CASRTTSGVLETQYF
TGTGCCAGCAGGACGACTAGCGGGGTTTTGGAGACCCAGTACTTC
>NA|TRBV6-6|TRBJ1-5|NA
CASKLPEVTSIQPQHF
TGTGCCAGCAAACTACCGGAGGTGACTAGCATTCAGCCCCAGCATTTT
>NA|TRBV9|TRBJ1-5|NA
CASSPTPGQPQHF
TGTGCCAGCAGCCCCACCCCCGGACAGCCCCAGCATTTT
>NA|TRBV7-9|TRBJ2-3|NA
CASSLARVGFTDTQYF
TGTGCCAGCAGCTTAGCGCGGGTAGGCTTCACAGATACGCAGTATTTT
>NA|TRBV5-6|TRBJ2-3|NA
CASSSGSLDTQYF
TGTGCCAGCAGCTCCGGGTCTCTCGATACGCAGTATTTT
>NA|TRBV30|TRBJ1-4|TRBD1
CAWGTGVINEKLFF
TGTGCCTGGGGGACAGGGGTAATTAATGAAAAACTGTTTTTT
>NA|TRBV13|TRBJ2-7|TRBD1
CASSLGPALDRVAYEQYF
TGTGCCAGCAGCTTAGGCCCCGCCCTGGACAGGGTGGCGTACGAGCAGTACTTC
>NA|TRBV10-3|TRBJ2-3|NA
CAISESLLQAGTDTQYF
TGTGCCATCAGTGAGTCACTACTTCAGGCTGGCACAGATACGCAGTATTTT
>NA|TRBV27|TRBJ1-1|TRBD1
CASSFRTGDTEAFF
TGTGCCAGCAGTTTCCGGACAGGGGACACTGAAGCTTTCTTT
>NA|TRBV10-3|TRBJ1-6|NA
CAISESAVGGYNSPLHF
TGTGCCATCAGTGAGTCCGCGGTGGGGGGCTACAATTCACCCCTCCACTTT
>few|TRBV7-2|TRBJ2-2|NA
CASSHSNTGELFF
TGTGCCAGCAGCCATTCAAACACCGGGGAGCTGTTTTTT
>NA|TRBV12-5|TRBJ1-2|NA
CASGSSGGASGGYTF
TGTGCTAGTGGTTCATCTGGCGGGGCTTCGGGAGGCTACACCTTC
>NA|TRBV30|TRBJ2-7|NA
CAWSVRQDYYEQYF
TGTGCCTGGAGTGTAAGGCAGGACTACTACGAGCAGTACTTC
>NA|TRBV10-3|TRBJ2-3|NA
CAISNTNPGGTDTQYF
TGTGCCATCAGTAATACTAACCCGGGAGGCACAGATACGCAGTATTTT
>NA|TRBV27|TRBJ2-3|TRBD1
CASSLRPPGQSTDTQYF
TGTGCCAGCAGTCTCCGCCCCCCGGGACAGAGCACAGATACGCAGTATTTT
>NA|TRBV12-5|TRBJ1-1|NA
CASGLGDTEAFF
TGTGCTAGTGGTTTGGGGGACACTGAAGCTTTCTTT
>once|TRBV5-1|TRBJ1-6|TRBD1
CASSKGAGMGDNSPLHF
TGCGCCAGCAGCAAGGGGGCAGGGATGGGTGATAATTCACCCCTCCACTTT
>NA|TRBV18|TRBJ2-1|NA
CASSPPGSRTAHNEQFF
TGTGCCAGCTCACCTCCGGGGTCGCGTACGGCCCACAATGAGCAGTTCTTC